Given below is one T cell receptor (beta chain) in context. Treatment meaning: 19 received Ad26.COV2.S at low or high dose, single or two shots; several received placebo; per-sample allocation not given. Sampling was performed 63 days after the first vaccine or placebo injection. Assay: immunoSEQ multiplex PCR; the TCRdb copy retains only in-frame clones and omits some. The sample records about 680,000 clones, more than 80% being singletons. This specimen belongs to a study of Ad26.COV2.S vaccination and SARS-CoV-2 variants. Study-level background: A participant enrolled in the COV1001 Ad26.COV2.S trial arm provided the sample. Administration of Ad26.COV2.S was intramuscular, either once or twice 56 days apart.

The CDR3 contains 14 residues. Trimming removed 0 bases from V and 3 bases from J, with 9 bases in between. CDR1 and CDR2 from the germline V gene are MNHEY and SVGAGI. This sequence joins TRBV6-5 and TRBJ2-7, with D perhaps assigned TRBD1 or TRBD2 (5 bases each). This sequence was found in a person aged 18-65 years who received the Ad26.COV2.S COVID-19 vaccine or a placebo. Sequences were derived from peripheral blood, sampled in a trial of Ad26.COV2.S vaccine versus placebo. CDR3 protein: CASSYSRDGYEQYF. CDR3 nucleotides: TGTGCCAGCAGTTACTCCCGGGACGGCTACGAGCAGTACTTC.